These 7 T cell receptor beta chains originate from one sample sequenced in a study of blood T cell repertoires in COVID-19. Libraries were prepared by immunoSEQ multiplex PCR; TCRdb keeps only in-frame clonotypes and omits some of them. Among approximately 270,000 clones listed, 70% to 90% were seen once. Sample: PBMCs or T cells enriched from blood (not recorded which). The source of these receptors is a woman between 25 and 40 years old who had recovered from COVID-19.

The CDR3 sequence is CSVRLRLGGTGELFF. The CDR3 DNA reads TGCAGCGTTCGCCTCCGGCTGGGGGGCACCGGGGAGCTGTTTTTT. The gene calls are TRBV29-1 and TRBJ2-2; TRBD2 might be the D (6 bases). The germline V gene encodes CDR1 SQVTM and CDR2 ANQGSEA. The CDR3 is 15 residues long. The V and J ends lost 5 bases and 4 bases respectively, with 17 bases between them.

The chain links TRBV25-1 to TRBJ1-5, with no clear D. V was shortened by 0 bases and J by 4 bases, with 7 bases between the two germline ends. Germline CDR1 MGHDK, CDR2 SYGVNS. CDR3 size: 14 residues. The CDR3, as DNA: TGTGCCAGCAGTGAATATAATTTGAATCAGCCCCAGCATTTT. Protein: CASSEYNLNQPQHF. The full variable domain, its missing parts supplied by reference TRBV25-1 and TRBJ1-5, is EADIYQTPRYLVIGTGKKITLECSQTMGHDKMYWYQQDPGMELHLIHYSYGVNSTEKGDLSSESTVSRIRTEHFPLTLESARPSHTSQYLCASSEYNLNQPQHFGDGTRLSIL.

This chain links TRBV15 with TRBJ2-5; possibly TRBD2 for D (6 bases). The germline gives CDR1 LNHNV, CDR2 YYDKDF (reference sequence). V was pared by 3 bases and J by 2 bases, with 10 bases between. There are 14 residues in the CDR3. DNA of the CDR3: TGTGCCACCAGCAGTGGGACTGCACAAGAGACCCAGTACTTC. Residues: CATSSGTAQETQYF.

This rearrangement joins TRBV28 to TRBJ1-1, with unresolved D. Germline lookup yields CDR1 MDHEN and CDR2 SYDVKM. The CDR3 totals 15 residues. The V gene lost 4 bases and the J gene lost 0 bases, with 12 bases spanning the gap. The CDR3 here is CASSSSRGMNTEAFF. The CDR3, as DNA: TGTGCCAGCAGTTCGTCCCGGGGTATGAACACTGAAGCTTTCTTT.

The V call is TRBV5-8, the J call TRBJ2-7, with TRBD2 as a possible D gene (7 bases). Germline V gene sequence: CDR1 SGHTS, CDR2 YDEGEE. The CDR3 loop spans 14 amino acids. V lost 3 bases to trimming and J lost 3 bases, with 13 bases between them. This chain's CDR3 is CASSSGLGGYEQYF. The CDR3 nucleotides read TGTGCCAGCAGCTCAGGACTAGGGGGCTACGAGCAGTACTTC.

This chain connects TRBV7-9 to TRBJ1-4, with D possibly being TRBD1 (6 bases). CDR1 SEHNR and CDR2 FQNEAQ come from the germline V gene (reference sequence). The CDR3 runs 14 residues. V was trimmed by 3 bases and J by 5 bases, leaving 10 bases between them. This chain's CDR3 is CASSFSGENEKLFF. The CDR3 DNA sequence: TGTGCCAGCAGCTTCTCAGGGGAAAATGAAAAACTGTTTTTT.

This clone was seen a single time. The chain carries TRBV18 and TRBJ1-6; TRBD1 might be the D (5 bases). Per the germline V gene, CDR1 is KGHSH and CDR2 is LQKENI. The CDR3 is 16 residues long. Trimming pared 3 bases from V and 10 bases from J, leaving 19 bases between. The CDR3 nucleotides are TGTGCCAGCTCACCCACCCTAGACAGAGGTGGGTCACCCCTCCACTTT. This sequence encodes CASSPTLDRGGSPLHF.